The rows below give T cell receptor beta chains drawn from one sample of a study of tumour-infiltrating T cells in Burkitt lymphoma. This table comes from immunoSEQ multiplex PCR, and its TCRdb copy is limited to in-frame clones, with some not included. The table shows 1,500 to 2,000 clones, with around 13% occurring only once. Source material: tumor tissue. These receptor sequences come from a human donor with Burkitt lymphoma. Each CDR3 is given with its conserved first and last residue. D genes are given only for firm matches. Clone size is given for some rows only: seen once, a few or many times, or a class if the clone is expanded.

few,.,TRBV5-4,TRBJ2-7,TGTGCCAGCAGCTCCCCTCGAACCTCCTACGAGCAGTACTTC,CASSSPRTSYEQYF
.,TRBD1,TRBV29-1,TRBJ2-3,TGCAGCGTCTTTCGGACAGGGGTAAACACAGATACGCAGTATTTT,CSVFRTGVNTDTQYF
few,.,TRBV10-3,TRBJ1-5,TGTGCCATCCAAGGGGAGGGTTCTCAGCCCCAGCATTTT,CAIQGEGSQPQHF
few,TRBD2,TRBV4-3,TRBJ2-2,TGCGCCAGCAGCCAAGAAAGGACTAGCGGGAGCAGGGAGCTGTTTTTT,CASSQERTSGSRELFF
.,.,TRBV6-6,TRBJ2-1,TGTGCCAGCAGTTACCGGGGACCCTCCTACAATGAGCAGTTCTTC,CASSYRGPSYNEQFF
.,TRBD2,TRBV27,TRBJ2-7,TGTGCCAGCAGTTTCCAGCGGGGTTACGAGCAGTACTTC,CASSFQRGYEQYF
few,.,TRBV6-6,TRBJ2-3,TGTGCCAGCAGTTACAGGGCAGATACGCAGTATTTT,CASSYRADTQYF
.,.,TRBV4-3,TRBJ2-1,TGCGCCAGCAGCCAAGATGCGGCTCGGGAGCAGTTCTTC,CASSQDAAREQFF
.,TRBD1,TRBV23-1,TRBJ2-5,TGCGCCAGCACCCGGACAGGGGAGGGGAAGACCCAGTACTTC,CASTRTGEGKTQYF
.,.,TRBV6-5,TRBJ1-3,TGTGCCAGCAGTTACACCGTATCTGGAAACACCATATATTTT,CASSYTVSGNTIYF
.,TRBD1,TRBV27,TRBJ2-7,TGTGCCAGCAGGCCTCTTCCCCTTGGACAGGGTGCTCCCGGGCAGTACTTC,CASRPLPLGQGAPGQYF
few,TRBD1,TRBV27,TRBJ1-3,TGTGCCAGCAGTCCGACAGGGACTGGAAACACCATATATTTT,CASSPTGTGNTIYF
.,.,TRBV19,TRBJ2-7,TGTGCCAGTAGTATCACCCCGACCCAAAAGCAGTACTTC,CASSITPTQKQYF
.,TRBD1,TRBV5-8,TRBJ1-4,TGTGCCAGCAGCATAGGGACAGGGCATGAAAAACTGTTTTTT,CASSIGTGHEKLFF
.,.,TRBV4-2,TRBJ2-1,TGTGCCAGCAGCCAGACCGGGGCCAATGAGCAGTTCTTC,CASSQTGANEQFF
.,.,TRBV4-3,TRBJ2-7,TGCGCCAGCAGCCAAGACCTAGAGGGGGAGGTACTCCACGAGCAGTACTTC,CASSQDLEGEVLHEQYF
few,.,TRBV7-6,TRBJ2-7,TGTGCCAGCAGCTTAGACAGGGCTACCTACGAGCAGTACTTC,CASSLDRATYEQYF
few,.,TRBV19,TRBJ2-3,TGTGCCACCTTAAGGCAGGGAGGAGATACGCAGTATTTT,CATLRQGGDTQYF
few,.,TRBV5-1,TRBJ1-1,TGCGCCAGCAGCTTGGGACTGACTGGTTACACTGAAGCTTTCTTT,CASSLGLTGYTEAFF
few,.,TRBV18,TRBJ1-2,TGTGCCAGCTCGCCTAGGACAGCACATGGCTACACCTTC,CASSPRTAHGYTF
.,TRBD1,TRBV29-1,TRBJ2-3,TGCAGCATCTTTCGGACAGGGGTAAACACAGATACGCAGTATTTT,CSIFRTGVNTDTQYF
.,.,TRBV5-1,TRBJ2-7,TGCGCCAGCAGCGGATCGGGACTGGCGGATAGCGAGCAGTACTTC,CASSGSGLADSEQYF